Listed below are T cell receptor beta chains from one sample, sequenced in a study of blood T cells in healthy people across ages. MiXCR, applied by TCRdb to the 5' RACE reads, yields one record per CDR3 protein. The sample holds about 1.6 million distinct CDR3 sequences, about 31% seen once. Sequencing was done on a sample of blood. These receptors were obtained from a woman in her 30s in good health. Each CDR3 is given with its conserved first and last residue. Fields, in order: J gene, V gene, clone size, D gene, CDR3 DNA, CDR3 protein. The D gene is left open where the match is weak. Rows give clone size only sometimes, using once, few, many, or a class for an expanded clone.

j_gene: TRBJ2-1
v_gene: TRBV7-2
abundance: NA
d_gene: TRBD2
CDR3nt: TGTGCCAGCGCCGGGACTAGCGGGGCAGCGGTAGGGTACAATGAGCAGTTCTTC
CDR3aa: CASAGTSGAAVGYNEQFF

j_gene: TRBJ2-5
v_gene: TRBV20-1
abundance: few
d_gene: TRBD2
CDR3nt: TGCAGTGCTACCCGACTAGCCGGACTTGTGGAGACCCAGTACTTC
CDR3aa: CSATRLAGLVETQYF

j_gene: TRBJ2-5
v_gene: TRBV27
abundance: NA
d_gene: NA
CDR3nt: TGTGCCAGCAGTTTCCAGGGACTCTACCAAGAGACCCAGTACTTC
CDR3aa: CASSFQGLYQETQYF

j_gene: TRBJ1-6
v_gene: TRBV20-1
abundance: few
d_gene: NA
CDR3nt: TGCAGTGCTAGAGCGGCAGGGGCTAATTCACCCCTCCACTTT
CDR3aa: CSARAAGANSPLHF

j_gene: TRBJ1-5
v_gene: TRBV7-8
abundance: NA
d_gene: NA
CDR3nt: TGTGCCAGCAGCTTAGTCGGACTTAATCAGCCCCAGCATTTT
CDR3aa: CASSLVGLNQPQHF

j_gene: TRBJ2-1
v_gene: TRBV6-1
abundance: NA
d_gene: NA
CDR3nt: TGTGCCAGCGCGGTAGGGGTTGAGTTCTTC
CDR3aa: CASAVGVEFF

j_gene: TRBJ2-7
v_gene: TRBV3-1
abundance: few
d_gene: NA
CDR3nt: TGTGCCAGCAGCCAGTTCCTCGGGGAGCAGTACTTC
CDR3aa: CASSQFLGEQYF

j_gene: TRBJ1-2
v_gene: TRBV6-6
abundance: NA
d_gene: NA
CDR3nt: TGTGCCAGCAGTGGAGGACAGATAGTTTGGGGCTACACCTTC
CDR3aa: CASSGGQIVWGYTF

j_gene: TRBJ2-7
v_gene: TRBV27
abundance: many
d_gene: NA
CDR3nt: TGTGCCAGCAGTTTATTACAGAGCTCCTACGAGCAGTACTTC
CDR3aa: CASSLLQSSYEQYF

j_gene: TRBJ2-7
v_gene: TRBV27
abundance: few
d_gene: TRBD1
CDR3nt: TGTGCCAGCAGTTCACGGACAGGGGGGAATTACGAGCAGTACTTC
CDR3aa: CASSSRTGGNYEQYF

j_gene: TRBJ1-2
v_gene: TRBV3-1
abundance: NA
d_gene: TRBD1
CDR3nt: TGTGCCAGCAACGCTGGGGGACAGGGAAGCTGTGGCTACACCTTC
CDR3aa: CASNAGGQGSCGYTF

j_gene: TRBJ2-3
v_gene: TRBV15
abundance: NA
d_gene: NA
CDR3nt: TGTGCCACCAGCAGAGATTTGGGCCAACGATATTTT
CDR3aa: CATSRDLGQRYF

j_gene: TRBJ2-1
v_gene: TRBV5-1
abundance: NA
d_gene: NA
CDR3nt: TGCGCCAGCAGCTTAATAGCAAGTGAGCAGTTCTTC
CDR3aa: CASSLIASEQFF

j_gene: TRBJ2-3
v_gene: TRBV4-2
abundance: NA
d_gene: NA
CDR3nt: TGTGCCAGCAGCCAAGTCGTTCGGGGGGCCTCCACAGATACGCAGTATTTT
CDR3aa: CASSQVVRGASTDTQYF

j_gene: TRBJ2-3
v_gene: TRBV20-1
abundance: NA
d_gene: TRBD2
CDR3nt: TGCAGTGCTAAAAAGGCGGGGGGCCTGGATACGCAGTATTTT
CDR3aa: CSAKKAGGLDTQYF

j_gene: TRBJ2-7
v_gene: TRBV20-1
abundance: NA
d_gene: NA
CDR3nt: TGCAGTGCTAGAGAGTCAGAATCCTGCGAGCAGTACTTC
CDR3aa: CSARESESCEQYF

j_gene: TRBJ1-4
v_gene: TRBV25-1
abundance: NA
d_gene: NA
CDR3nt: TGTGCCAGCAGTGGACAGATGAATGAAAAACTGTTTTTT
CDR3aa: CASSGQMNEKLFF

j_gene: TRBJ2-1
v_gene: TRBV7-9
abundance: NA
d_gene: TRBD2
CDR3nt: TGTGCCAGCAGCTTAGTAGCTAGCGGGGGGGCCAATGAGCAGTTCTTC
CDR3aa: CASSLVASGGANEQFF

j_gene: TRBJ2-3
v_gene: TRBV6-1
abundance: few
d_gene: TRBD2
CDR3nt: TGTGCCAGCAGGCCCTCGCCCGGGACTATCAAGACAGATACGCAGTATTTT
CDR3aa: CASRPSPGTIKTDTQYF

j_gene: TRBJ2-7
v_gene: TRBV10-3
abundance: NA
d_gene: TRBD2
CDR3nt: TGTGCCATCAGTCCCTTGACTAGCGGGGGGGGAACTTACGAGCAGTACTTC
CDR3aa: CAISPLTSGGGTYEQYF

j_gene: TRBJ2-7
v_gene: TRBV7-9
abundance: NA
d_gene: TRBD2
CDR3nt: TGTGCCAGCAGCGCCCAAGCGGGAGGTTTATACAATGAGCAGTACTTC
CDR3aa: CASSAQAGGLYNEQYF

j_gene: TRBJ1-4
v_gene: TRBV12-3/TRBV12-4
abundance: NA
d_gene: NA
CDR3nt: TGTGCCAGCACTACAGGGTGGAATGAAAAACTGTTTTTT
CDR3aa: CASTTGWNEKLFF

j_gene: TRBJ2-7
v_gene: TRBV5-4
abundance: NA
d_gene: TRBD2
CDR3nt: TGTGCCAGCAGCCTAACTAGCGGGAGGAGGTCGGGGAACGAGCAGTACTTC
CDR3aa: CASSLTSGRRSGNEQYF

j_gene: TRBJ2-5
v_gene: TRBV5-1
abundance: few
d_gene: NA
CDR3nt: TGCGCCAGCAGCTTTGGAATAGACGGGAAAGAGACCCAGTACTTC
CDR3aa: CASSFGIDGKETQYF

j_gene: TRBJ2-1
v_gene: TRBV6-1
abundance: NA
d_gene: NA
CDR3nt: TGTGCCAGCAGTGGGGCAGGACTGACTCGGGAGCAGTTCTTC
CDR3aa: CASSGAGLTREQFF

j_gene: TRBJ2-7
v_gene: TRBV20-1
abundance: NA
d_gene: TRBD1
CDR3nt: TGCAGTGCCAAGAATGATAGACAGGGCCACTACGAGCAGTACTTC
CDR3aa: CSAKNDRQGHYEQYF

j_gene: TRBJ1-2
v_gene: TRBV7-9
abundance: NA
d_gene: TRBD1
CDR3nt: TGTGCCAGCAGCGCCCGGGACAGGGGGGAAAACTATGGCTACACCTTC
CDR3aa: CASSARDRGENYGYTF

j_gene: TRBJ1-4
v_gene: TRBV21-1
abundance: NA
d_gene: NA
CDR3nt: TGTGCCAGGGGGAGGGTATCGGGTAATGAAAAACTGTTTTTT
CDR3aa: CARGRVSGNEKLFF

j_gene: TRBJ2-6
v_gene: TRBV4-1
abundance: NA
d_gene: NA
CDR3nt: TGCGCCAGCAGCCAAGACGGGGCGGGGGCGAAGGGGGCCAACGTCCTGACTTTC
CDR3aa: CASSQDGAGAKGANVLTF

j_gene: TRBJ2-1
v_gene: TRBV12-3/TRBV12-4
abundance: few
d_gene: NA
CDR3nt: TGTGCCAGCAGTCACCGTAGGGGTGAGCAGTTCTTC
CDR3aa: CASSHRRGEQFF

j_gene: TRBJ2-3
v_gene: TRBV7-8
abundance: NA
d_gene: NA
CDR3nt: TGTGCCAGCAGCTTAGATCCAGGGCCTCACACAGATACGCAGTATTTT
CDR3aa: CASSLDPGPHTDTQYF

j_gene: TRBJ1-2
v_gene: TRBV7-2
abundance: NA
d_gene: NA
CDR3nt: TGTGCCAGCAGCCCCAGGGGAGGGTACTATGGCTACACCTTC
CDR3aa: CASSPRGGYYGYTF

j_gene: TRBJ2-5
v_gene: TRBV9
abundance: NA
d_gene: NA
CDR3nt: TGTGCCAGCAGCGAGGCCCCGGGACACGGCGGGACCCAGTACTTC
CDR3aa: CASSEAPGHGGTQYF

j_gene: TRBJ2-3
v_gene: TRBV7-3
abundance: NA
d_gene: NA
CDR3nt: TGTGCCAGCAGCTTAGTCGGTAGAGCAGATACGCAGTATTTT
CDR3aa: CASSLVGRADTQYF

j_gene: TRBJ2-7
v_gene: TRBV12-3/TRBV12-4
abundance: NA
d_gene: TRBD2
CDR3nt: TGTGCCAGCAGCCCCACTAGCGGGAGTAAATACGAGCAGTACTTC
CDR3aa: CASSPTSGSKYEQYF

j_gene: TRBJ2-5
v_gene: TRBV9
abundance: many
d_gene: NA
CDR3nt: TGTGCCAGCAGCCCAGACCCCAGAAAAGAGACCCAGTACTTC
CDR3aa: CASSPDPRKETQYF

j_gene: TRBJ2-7
v_gene: TRBV11-1
abundance: few
d_gene: TRBD1
CDR3nt: TGTGCCAGCAGCTTAGCCGGACAGGGAGGGCAGTACTTC
CDR3aa: CASSLAGQGGQYF

j_gene: TRBJ1-5
v_gene: TRBV28
abundance: NA
d_gene: NA
CDR3nt: TGTGCCAGCAACACTGGAGGGTGGCAGCCCCAGCATTTT
CDR3aa: CASNTGGWQPQHF

j_gene: TRBJ1-6
v_gene: TRBV28
abundance: NA
d_gene: NA
CDR3nt: TGTGCCAGCAGTTTTTCCAGTTCACCCCTCCACTTT
CDR3aa: CASSFSSSPLHF

j_gene: TRBJ1-5
v_gene: TRBV20-1
abundance: NA
d_gene: NA
CDR3nt: TGCAGTGCTAGAGATGGGAAAGGCAATCAGCCCCAGCATTTT
CDR3aa: CSARDGKGNQPQHF

j_gene: TRBJ1-2
v_gene: TRBV27
abundance: NA
d_gene: NA
CDR3nt: TGTGCCAGCAGCCCAAGCGTGGGGCATCAGAACTATGGCTACACCTTC
CDR3aa: CASSPSVGHQNYGYTF

j_gene: TRBJ1-5
v_gene: TRBV27
abundance: few
d_gene: NA
CDR3nt: TGTGCCAGCAGTTCGGTCGCGGAACCCCAGCATTTT
CDR3aa: CASSSVAEPQHF

j_gene: TRBJ2-3
v_gene: TRBV29-1
abundance: NA
d_gene: TRBD2
CDR3nt: TGCAGCGTTCGGACTAGCGGGAGTGGGGATACGCAGTATTTT
CDR3aa: CSVRTSGSGDTQYF

j_gene: TRBJ1-5
v_gene: TRBV30
abundance: NA
d_gene: TRBD1
CDR3nt: TGTGCCTGGACCCAACAGGGGGGGAATCAGCCCCAGCATTTT
CDR3aa: CAWTQQGGNQPQHF

j_gene: TRBJ2-3
v_gene: TRBV9
abundance: NA
d_gene: TRBD2
CDR3nt: TGTGCCAGCAGCCCCCAGCGGGGAGACACAGATACGCAGTATTTT
CDR3aa: CASSPQRGDTDTQYF

j_gene: TRBJ1-1
v_gene: TRBV28
abundance: NA
d_gene: NA
CDR3nt: TGTGCCAGCACCCTTTCCCGGGGGGTATCTGAAGCTTTCTTT
CDR3aa: CASTLSRGVSEAFF

j_gene: TRBJ1-2
v_gene: TRBV20-1
abundance: NA
d_gene: NA
CDR3nt: TGCAGTGCTAGAGCGTTTCCAGTGAACTATGGCTACACCTTC
CDR3aa: CSARAFPVNYGYTF

j_gene: TRBJ2-5
v_gene: TRBV5-4
abundance: NA
d_gene: TRBD1
CDR3nt: TGTGCCAGCAGTCGTCCCGGGACAGGGGGCGGAGGGGAGACCCAGTACTTC
CDR3aa: CASSRPGTGGGGETQYF

j_gene: TRBJ2-3
v_gene: TRBV20-1
abundance: NA
d_gene: TRBD2
CDR3nt: TGCAGTGCCCAGACTAGCGGGGGCCTTTTGTATTTT
CDR3aa: CSAQTSGGLLYF

j_gene: TRBJ2-7
v_gene: TRBV20-1
abundance: once
d_gene: TRBD2
CDR3nt: TGCAGTGCTAGAGCACTAGCGATCCCCTACAATGAGCAGTACTTC
CDR3aa: CSARALAIPYNEQYF